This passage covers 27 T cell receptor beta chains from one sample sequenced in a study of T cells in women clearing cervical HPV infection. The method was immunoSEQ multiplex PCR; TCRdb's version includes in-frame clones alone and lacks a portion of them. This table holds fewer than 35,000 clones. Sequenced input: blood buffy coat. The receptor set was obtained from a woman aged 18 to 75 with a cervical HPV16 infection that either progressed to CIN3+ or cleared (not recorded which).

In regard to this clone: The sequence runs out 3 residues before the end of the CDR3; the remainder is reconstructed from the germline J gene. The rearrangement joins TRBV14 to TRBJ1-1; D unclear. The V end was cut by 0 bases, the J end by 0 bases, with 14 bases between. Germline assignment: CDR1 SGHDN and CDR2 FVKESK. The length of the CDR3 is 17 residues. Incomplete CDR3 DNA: TGTGCCAGCAGCCAAGATGGAACAGTACACTTGAACACTGAA. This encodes CASSQDGTVHLNTE. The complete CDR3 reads CASSQDGTVHLNTEAFF.

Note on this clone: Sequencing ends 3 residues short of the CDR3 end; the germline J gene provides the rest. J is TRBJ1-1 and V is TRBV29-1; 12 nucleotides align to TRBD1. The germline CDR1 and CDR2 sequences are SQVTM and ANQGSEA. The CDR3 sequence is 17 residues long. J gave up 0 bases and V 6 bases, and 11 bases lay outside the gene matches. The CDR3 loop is CSVHLGTGGEVNTEAFF. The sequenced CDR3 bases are TGCAGCGTGCACCTCGGGACAGGGGGCGAAGTGAACACTGAA.

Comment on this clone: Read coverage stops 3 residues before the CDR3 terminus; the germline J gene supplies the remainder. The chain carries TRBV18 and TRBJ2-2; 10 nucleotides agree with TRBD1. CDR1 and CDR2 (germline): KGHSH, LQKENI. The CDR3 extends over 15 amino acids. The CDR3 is CASSRLGQGDSPLFF. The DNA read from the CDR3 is TGTGCCAGCTCGCGACTCGGACAGGGGGATTCACCG.

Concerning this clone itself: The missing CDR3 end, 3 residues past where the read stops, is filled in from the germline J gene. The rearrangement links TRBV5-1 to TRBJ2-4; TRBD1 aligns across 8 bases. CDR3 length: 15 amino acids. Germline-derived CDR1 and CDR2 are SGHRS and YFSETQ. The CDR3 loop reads CASSLDPGGSQPQYF. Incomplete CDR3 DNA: TGCGCCAGCAGCTTGGACCCAGGGGGCAGCCAGCCT.

The part of the CDR3 DNA that was read is TGTGCCAGCAGCTCGACGGGGGGACTTGAG. The encoded protein is CASSSTGGLE. The full CDR3 sequence reads CASSSTGGLEQFF. V and J are TRBV7-2 and TRBJ2-1, with 7 bases matching TRBD2. The CDR3 end falls 3 residues outside the read, so it is completed with the germline J gene. Trimming cost V 4 bases and J 9 bases; bases outside gene matches: 6. The CDR3 length is 13 residues. The germline V gene has CDR1 SGHTA and CDR2 FQGNSA.

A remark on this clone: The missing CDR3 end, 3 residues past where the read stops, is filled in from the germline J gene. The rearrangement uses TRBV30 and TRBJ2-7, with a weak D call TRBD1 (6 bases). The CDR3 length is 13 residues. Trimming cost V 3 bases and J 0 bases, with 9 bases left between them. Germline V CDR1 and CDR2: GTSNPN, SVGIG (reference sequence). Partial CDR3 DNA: TGTGCCTGGAGCGGGACATTCTCCTACGAG. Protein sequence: CAWSGTFSYE. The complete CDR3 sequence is CAWSGTFSYEQYF.

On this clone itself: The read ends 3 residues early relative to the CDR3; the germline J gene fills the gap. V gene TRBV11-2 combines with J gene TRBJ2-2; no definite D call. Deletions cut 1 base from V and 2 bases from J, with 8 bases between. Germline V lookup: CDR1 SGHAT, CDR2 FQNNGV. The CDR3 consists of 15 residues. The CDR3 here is CASSLGLPNTGELFF. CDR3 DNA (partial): TGTGCCAGCAGCTTAGGACTCCCCAACACCGGGGAG.

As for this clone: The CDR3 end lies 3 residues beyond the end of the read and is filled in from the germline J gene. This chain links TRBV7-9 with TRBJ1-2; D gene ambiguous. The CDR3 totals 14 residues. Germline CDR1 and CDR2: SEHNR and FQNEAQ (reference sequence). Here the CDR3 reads CASSQTLTTDTYTF. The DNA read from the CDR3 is TGTGCCAGCAGCCAAACCTTGACCACAGATACC. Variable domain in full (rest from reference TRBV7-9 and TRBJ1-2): DTGVSQNPRHKITKRGQNVTFRCDPISEHNRLYWYRQTLGQGPEFLTYFQNEAQLEKSRLLSDRFSAERPKGSFSTLEIQRTEQGDSAMYLCASSQTLTTDTYTFGSGTRLTVV.

Incomplete CDR3 DNA: TGTGCCTGGATGGCGGGGACGGAGGAAAAA. Amino acids: CAWMAGTEEK. The full CDR3 protein reads CAWMAGTEEKLFF. This rearrangement joins TRBV30 to TRBJ1-4, with D possibly matching TRBD1 (5 bases). The read halts 3 residues ahead of the CDR3 end, with the missing end drawn from the germline J gene. The germline V and J ends were trimmed by 4 bases and 8 bases, with 14 bases remaining between them. CDR1 GTSNPN and CDR2 SVGIG come from the germline V gene (reference sequence). This CDR3 contains 13 residues. Full variable domain (outside the CDR3, taken from reference TRBV30 and TRBJ1-4): SQTIHQWPATLVQPVGSPLSLECTVEGTSNPNLYWYRQAAGRGLQLLFYSVGIGQISSEVPQNLSASRPQDRQFILSSKKLLLSDSGFYLCAWMAGTEEKLFFGSGTQLSVL.

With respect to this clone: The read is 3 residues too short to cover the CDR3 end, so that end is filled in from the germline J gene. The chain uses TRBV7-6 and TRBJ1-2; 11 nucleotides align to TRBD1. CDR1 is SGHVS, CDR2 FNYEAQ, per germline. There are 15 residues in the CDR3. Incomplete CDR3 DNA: TGTGCCAGCAGCTCAGGGACAGGGGGAGGGGATACC. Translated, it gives CASSSGTGGGDT. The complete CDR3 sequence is CASSSGTGGGDTYTF.

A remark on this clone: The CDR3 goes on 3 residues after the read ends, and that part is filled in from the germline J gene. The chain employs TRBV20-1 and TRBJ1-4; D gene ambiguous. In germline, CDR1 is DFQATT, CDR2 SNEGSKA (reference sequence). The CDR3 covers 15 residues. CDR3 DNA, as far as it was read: TGCAGTGCTAGAGGGTCGCAGGCAAGGACTTCACCA. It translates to CSARGSQARTSP. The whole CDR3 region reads CSARGSQARTSPLFF.

The CDR3 loop is CASSLELEGTEAFF. CDR3 DNA, as far as it was read: TGTGCCAGCAGCTTAGAATTAGAGGGTACTGAA. V usage is TRBV7-9 and J usage is TRBJ1-1; no clear D gene. The CDR3 end lies 3 residues beyond the end of the read and is filled in from the germline J gene. The V end was cut by 1 base, the J end by 5 bases, with 11 bases between. Germline V gene lookup returns CDR1 SEHNR and CDR2 FQNEAQ (reference sequence). The CDR3 length is 14 residues.

The sequenced part of the CDR3 DNA is TGTGCCAGCAGCCAAAAGGGGGTACCAACTGAA. Amino acid sequence: CASSQKGVPTE. The full CDR3 is CASSQKGVPTEAFF. V usage is TRBV3-1 (or the pseudogene TRBV3-2) and J usage is TRBJ1-1; tentative D call: TRBD1 (6 bases). Read sequence stops 3 residues before the CDR3 end, and the germline J gene provides the missing end. The CDR3 has 14 amino acids. Germline values: CDR1 LGHDT, CDR2 YNNKEL (reference sequence). V lost 2 bases and J 5 bases, leaving 12 bases between the germline ends.

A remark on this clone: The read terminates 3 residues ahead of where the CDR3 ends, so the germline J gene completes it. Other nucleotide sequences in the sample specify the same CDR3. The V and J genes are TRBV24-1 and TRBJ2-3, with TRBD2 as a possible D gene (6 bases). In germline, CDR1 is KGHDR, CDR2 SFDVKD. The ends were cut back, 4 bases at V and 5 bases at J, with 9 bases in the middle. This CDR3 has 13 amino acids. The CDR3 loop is CATSDPEGDTQYF. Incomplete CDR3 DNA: TGTGCCACCAGTGACCCGGAGGGAGATACG.

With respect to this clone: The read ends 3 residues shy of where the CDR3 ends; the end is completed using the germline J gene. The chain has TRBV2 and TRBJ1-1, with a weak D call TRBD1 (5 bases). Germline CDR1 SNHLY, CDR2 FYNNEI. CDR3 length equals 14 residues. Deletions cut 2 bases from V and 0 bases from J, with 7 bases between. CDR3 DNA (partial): TGTGCCAGCAGTGAAAGACAGTTGAACACTGAA. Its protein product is CASSERQLNTE. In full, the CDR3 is CASSERQLNTEAFF. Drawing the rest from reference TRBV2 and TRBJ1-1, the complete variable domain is EPEVTQTPSHQVTQMGQEVILRCVPISNHLYFYWYRQILGQKVEFLVSFYNNEISEKSEIFDDQFSVERPDGSNFTLKIRSTKLEDSAMYFCASSERQLNTEAFFGQGTRLTVV.

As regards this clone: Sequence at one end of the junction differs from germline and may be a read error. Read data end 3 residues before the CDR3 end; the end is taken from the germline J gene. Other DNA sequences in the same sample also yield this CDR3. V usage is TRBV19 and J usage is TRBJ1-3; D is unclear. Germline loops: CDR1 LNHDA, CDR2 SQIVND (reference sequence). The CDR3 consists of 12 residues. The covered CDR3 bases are TGTGCCAGTAGACCCACAAGAAACACG. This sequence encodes CASRPTRNT. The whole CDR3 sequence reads CASRPTRNTIYF.

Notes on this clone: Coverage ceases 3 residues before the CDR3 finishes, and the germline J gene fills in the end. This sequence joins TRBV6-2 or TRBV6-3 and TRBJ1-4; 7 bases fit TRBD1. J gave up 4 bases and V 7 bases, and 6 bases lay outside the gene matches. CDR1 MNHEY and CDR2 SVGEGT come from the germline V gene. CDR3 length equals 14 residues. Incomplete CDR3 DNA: TGTGCCAGCAAAGGAGGGGGCTATAATGAAAAA. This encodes CASKGGGYNEK. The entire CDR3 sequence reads CASKGGGYNEKLFF.

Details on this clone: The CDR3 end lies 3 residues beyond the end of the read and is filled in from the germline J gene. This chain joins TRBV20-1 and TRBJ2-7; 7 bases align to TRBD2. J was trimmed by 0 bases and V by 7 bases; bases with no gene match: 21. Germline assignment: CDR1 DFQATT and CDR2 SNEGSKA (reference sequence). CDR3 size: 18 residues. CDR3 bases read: TGCAGTGTCCCGACGTTCAGGGCTAGCGGATACCTCTCCTACGAG. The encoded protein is CSVPTFRASGYLSYE. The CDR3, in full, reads CSVPTFRASGYLSYEQYF.

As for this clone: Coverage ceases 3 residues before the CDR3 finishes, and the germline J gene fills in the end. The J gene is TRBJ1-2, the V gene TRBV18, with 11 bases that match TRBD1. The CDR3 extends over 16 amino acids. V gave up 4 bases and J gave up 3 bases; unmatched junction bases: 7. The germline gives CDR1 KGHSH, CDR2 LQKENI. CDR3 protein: CASSLQRTGGHYGYTF. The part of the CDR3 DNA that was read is TGTGCCAGCTCACTCCAACGGACAGGGGGCCACTATGGC.

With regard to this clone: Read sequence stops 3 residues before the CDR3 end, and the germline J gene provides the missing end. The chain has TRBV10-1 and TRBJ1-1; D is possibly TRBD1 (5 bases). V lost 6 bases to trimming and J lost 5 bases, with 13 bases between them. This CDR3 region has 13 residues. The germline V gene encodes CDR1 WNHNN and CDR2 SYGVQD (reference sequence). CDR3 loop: CASSATGGTEAFF. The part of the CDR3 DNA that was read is TGCGCCAGCAGCGCTACAGGTGGGACTGAA.

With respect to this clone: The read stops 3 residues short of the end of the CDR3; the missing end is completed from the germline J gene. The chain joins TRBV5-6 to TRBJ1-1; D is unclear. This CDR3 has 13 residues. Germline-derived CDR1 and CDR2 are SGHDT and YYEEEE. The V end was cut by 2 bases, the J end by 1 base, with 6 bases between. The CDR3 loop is CASSLLQNTEAFF. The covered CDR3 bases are TGTGCCAGCAGCTTACTACAGAACACTGAA.

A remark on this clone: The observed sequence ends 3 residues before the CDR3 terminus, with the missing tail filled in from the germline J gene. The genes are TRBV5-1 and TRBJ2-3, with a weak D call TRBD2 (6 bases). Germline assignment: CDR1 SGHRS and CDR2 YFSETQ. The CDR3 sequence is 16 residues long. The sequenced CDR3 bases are TGCGCCAGCAGCTTAATCGGGGGTGGGGCCCAAGAGACG. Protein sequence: CASSLIGGGAQET. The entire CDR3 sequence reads CASSLIGGGAQETQYF.

Partial CDR3 DNA: TGTGCCAGTAGTATCAGGGAGAGCGAG. Protein sequence: CASSIRESE. The CDR3, in full, reads CASSIRESEQYF. The rearrangement uses TRBV19 and TRBJ2-7; perhaps D is TRBD1 or TRBD2 (5 bases each). The missing CDR3 end, 3 residues past where the read stops, is filled in from the germline J gene. Between the trimmed V and J ends, which lost 3 bases and 6 bases, there was a span of 9 bases. The CDR3 has 12 amino acids. CDR1 is LNHDA, CDR2 SQIVND, per germline (reference sequence).

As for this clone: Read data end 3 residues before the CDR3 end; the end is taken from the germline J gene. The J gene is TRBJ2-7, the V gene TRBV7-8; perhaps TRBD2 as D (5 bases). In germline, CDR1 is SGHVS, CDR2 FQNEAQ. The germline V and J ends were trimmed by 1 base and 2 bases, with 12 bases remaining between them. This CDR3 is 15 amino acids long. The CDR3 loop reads CASSLEASKAYEQYF. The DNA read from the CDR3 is TGTGCCAGCAGCTTAGAGGCTAGCAAAGCCTACGAG. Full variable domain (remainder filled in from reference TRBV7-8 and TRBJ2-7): GAGVSQSPRYKVAKRGQDVALRCDPISGHVSLFWYQQALGQGPEFLTYFQNEAQLDKSGLPSDRFFAERPEGSVSTLKIQRTQQEDSAVYLCASSLEASKAYEQYFGPGTRLTVT.

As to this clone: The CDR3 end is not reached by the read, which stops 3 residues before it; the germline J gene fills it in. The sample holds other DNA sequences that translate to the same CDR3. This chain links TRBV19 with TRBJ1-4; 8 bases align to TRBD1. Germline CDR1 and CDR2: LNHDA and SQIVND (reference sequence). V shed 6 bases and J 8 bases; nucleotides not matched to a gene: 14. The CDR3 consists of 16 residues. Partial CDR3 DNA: TGTGCCAGTAGCGTGGACAGGGAGGGGACCCACGAAAAA. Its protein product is CASSVDREGTHEK. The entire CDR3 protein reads CASSVDREGTHEKLFF.

The DNA read from the CDR3 is TGTGCCAGCTCCCGGGACAGACTTGCAACTAATGAAAAA. This translates into CASSRDRLATNEK. The full-length CDR3 reads as CASSRDRLATNEKLFF. This rearrangement joins TRBV18 to TRBJ1-4; TRBD1 matches at 7 bases. From the germline J gene comes the end of the CDR3, since the read stops 3 residues before it. The trim removed 6 bases at V and 0 bases at J, leaving 7 bases unmatched. CDR3 length: 16 amino acids. CDR1 and CDR2 from the germline V gene are KGHSH and LQKENI.

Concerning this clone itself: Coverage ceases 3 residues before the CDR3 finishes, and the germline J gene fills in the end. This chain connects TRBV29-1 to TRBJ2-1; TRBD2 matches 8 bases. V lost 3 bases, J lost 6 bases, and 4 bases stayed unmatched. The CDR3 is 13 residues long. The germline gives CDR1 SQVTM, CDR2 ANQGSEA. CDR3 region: CSVDRGGTNEQFF. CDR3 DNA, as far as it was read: TGCAGCGTTGATCGCGGGGGGACCAATGAG.